Sequencing of this TCR beta chain was carried out in a study of OX40 agonist ivuxolimab in advanced cancers. General study findings and limits: Also present in some nonresponders was a low level of normalized T-cell clonal expansion.

This clone was detected once. Its antigen remains unidentified. Measured with immunoSEQ multiplex PCR; TCRdb has only the in-frame clones, and not every one. The sample carries approximately 67,000 clones, 75% to 95% recorded once. The CDR3 consists of 15 residues. V shed 4 bases, J shed 1 base, and the junction held 6 bases outside the gene matches. Germline CDR1 and CDR2: MGHRA and YSYEKL. This sequence joins TRBV4-1 and TRBJ2-7, with 8 bases fitting TRBD1. This sample comprised CD4+ or CD8+ T cells sorted from blood, obtained in a trial of the OX40 agonist ivuxolimab. The receptor comes from an adult with an advanced solid tumor such as melanoma, head and neck, liver or kidney cancer. The CDR3 loop is CASSLRTGRSYEQYF. The CDR3 coding sequence is TGCGCCAGCAGCCTCCGGACAGGGAGATCCTACGAGCAGTACTTC.